The rows below give T cell receptor beta chains drawn from one sample of a study of shared clonotypes between healthy human individuals. Profiled with immunoSEQ multiplex PCR; TCRdb holds only in-frame clones, not every one. Among just over 2,000,000 clones listed, approximately 94% were seen once. The sample was naive CD8+ T cells sorted from blood. The receptors were gathered from a man between 18 and 29 years old in good health. Both conserved end residues are part of each CDR3. Each record gives: V gene, CDR3 length, J gene, D gene, clone size, CDR3 DNA, CDR3 protein. A D gene is named only where the DNA matches it firmly. The listing skips clone size in some rows; elsewhere it reads once, few, many or a size class.

V gene: TRBV11-2
CDR3 length: 13
J gene: TRBJ2-7
D gene: -
clone size: -
CDR3 DNA: TGTGCCAGCAGCTTTGGACAGTACTACGAGCAGTACTTC
CDR3 protein: CASSFGQYYEQYF

V gene: TRBV5-1
CDR3 length: 14
J gene: TRBJ2-5
D gene: -
clone size: -
CDR3 DNA: TGCGCCAGCAGCTTGGTTCCAGAACAAGAGACCCAGTACTTC
CDR3 protein: CASSLVPEQETQYF

V gene: TRBV9
CDR3 length: 14
J gene: TRBJ2-7
D gene: TRBD2
clone size: -
CDR3 DNA: TGTGCCAGCAGCTTCGGACTAGCAGGCTACGAGCAGTACTTC
CDR3 protein: CASSFGLAGYEQYF

V gene: TRBV5-8
CDR3 length: 14
J gene: TRBJ2-1
D gene: -
clone size: -
CDR3 DNA: TGTGCCAGCAGCCCGGGGAACTCCTACAATGAGCAGTTCTTC
CDR3 protein: CASSPGNSYNEQFF

V gene: TRBV7-9
CDR3 length: 14
J gene: TRBJ1-2
D gene: TRBD1
clone size: once
CDR3 DNA: TGTGCCAGCAGCTTTCTGACAGGGGAATATGGCTACACCTTC
CDR3 protein: CASSFLTGEYGYTF

V gene: TRBV18
CDR3 length: 16
J gene: TRBJ2-7
D gene: -
clone size: -
CDR3 DNA: TGTGCCAGCTCACACCCAGGGACTCAGCTCTCCTACGAGCAGTACTTC
CDR3 protein: CASSHPGTQLSYEQYF

V gene: TRBV7-9
CDR3 length: 16
J gene: TRBJ2-4
D gene: TRBD1
clone size: -
CDR3 DNA: TGTGCCAGCAGCTTGGGACAGGGTAGGGGCAAAAACATTCAGTACTTC
CDR3 protein: CASSLGQGRGKNIQYF

V gene: TRBV29-1
CDR3 length: 13
J gene: TRBJ1-2
D gene: TRBD1
clone size: -
CDR3 DNA: TGCAGCGCTGAGACAGGGAATGAGAATGGCTACACCTTC
CDR3 protein: CSAETGNENGYTF

V gene: TRBV9
CDR3 length: 18
J gene: TRBJ1-2
D gene: TRBD1
clone size: once
CDR3 DNA: TGTGCCAGCAGCGTAGCTTTAAGGGCAGGGGGGAATCCCTATGGCTACACCTTC
CDR3 protein: CASSVALRAGGNPYGYTF

V gene: TRBV21-1
CDR3 length: 13
J gene: TRBJ2-1
D gene: -
clone size: -
CDR3 DNA: TGTGCCAGCAGACTAGGCGGGTACAATGAGCAGTTCTTC
CDR3 protein: CASRLGGYNEQFF

V gene: TRBV2
CDR3 length: 15
J gene: TRBJ1-6
D gene: -
clone size: -
CDR3 DNA: TGTGCCAGCAGTGGTCTCGAGGCCTATAATTCACCCCTCCACTTT
CDR3 protein: CASSGLEAYNSPLHF

V gene: TRBV5-1
CDR3 length: 14
J gene: TRBJ2-1
D gene: -
clone size: -
CDR3 DNA: TGCGCCAGCAGCTTGGGGGGATTTAGCAATGAGCAGTTCTTC
CDR3 protein: CASSLGGFSNEQFF

V gene: TRBV27
CDR3 length: 17
J gene: TRBJ2-1
D gene: TRBD2
clone size: -
CDR3 DNA: TGTGCCAGCAGTTTGTCCCCGGGACTAGCGGGAGGGAATGAGCAGTTCTTC
CDR3 protein: CASSLSPGLAGGNEQFF

V gene: TRBV7-9
CDR3 length: 17
J gene: TRBJ2-1
D gene: TRBD1
clone size: -
CDR3 DNA: TGTGCCAGCAGCGCTGACAGGGGTACCCTCCGGTACAATGAGCAGTTCTTC
CDR3 protein: CASSADRGTLRYNEQFF

V gene: TRBV27
CDR3 length: 14
J gene: TRBJ1-4
D gene: TRBD1
clone size: once
CDR3 DNA: TGTGCCAGCAGACCAGGGGGCTCTAATGAAAAACTGTTTTTT
CDR3 protein: CASRPGGSNEKLFF

V gene: TRBV10-3
CDR3 length: 14
J gene: TRBJ2-7
D gene: TRBD1
clone size: -
CDR3 DNA: TGTGCCATCAGTGCAGGACAGGGGCCGTACGAGCAGTACTTC
CDR3 protein: CAISAGQGPYEQYF

V gene: TRBV4-3
CDR3 length: 14
J gene: TRBJ2-7
D gene: -
clone size: -
CDR3 DNA: TGCGCCAGCAGCGATCTACAGGGCCCCTACGAGCAGTACTTC
CDR3 protein: CASSDLQGPYEQYF

V gene: TRBV2
CDR3 length: 16
J gene: TRBJ2-5
D gene: TRBD2
clone size: -
CDR3 DNA: TGTGCCAGCAGAATGACTAGCGGGGGGGCCCGGGAGACCCAGTACTTC
CDR3 protein: CASRMTSGGARETQYF

V gene: TRBV5-6
CDR3 length: 15
J gene: TRBJ2-7
D gene: TRBD2
clone size: once
CDR3 DNA: TGTGCCAGCAGCTTGGCCCTAGCGGGAGCCTACGAGCAGTACTTC
CDR3 protein: CASSLALAGAYEQYF

V gene: TRBV9
CDR3 length: 17
J gene: TRBJ2-1
D gene: TRBD2
clone size: -
CDR3 DNA: TGTGCCAGCAGCGTAGTTTCTAGCGGAGCCTCCTACAATGAGCAGTTCTTC
CDR3 protein: CASSVVSSGASYNEQFF

V gene: TRBV19
CDR3 length: 16
J gene: TRBJ2-3
D gene: -
clone size: -
CDR3 DNA: TGTGCCAGTAGCTTGGGGGCACTTGCTAGCACAGATACGCAGTATTTT
CDR3 protein: CASSLGALASTDTQYF